The next 29 T cell receptor beta chains were all read from a single sample in a study of T cell responses to AZD1222 COVID-19 vaccine. Assay: immunoSEQ multiplex PCR; the TCRdb copy retains only in-frame clones and omits some. This table has around 200,000 clones, about 93% appearing once. Sequenced here: peripheral blood, sampled 28 days after the second dose of the MenACWY control vaccine. These receptors were taken from an adult who received the MenACWY meningococcal vaccine as a control.

The chain couples TRBV6-5 to TRBJ1-2, with no clear D. Trimming shortened V by 6 bases and J by 9 bases, and 14 bases separated the two germline ends. Germline V CDR1 and CDR2: MNHEY, SVGAGI. The CDR3 consists of 12 residues. In nucleotides, the CDR3 is TGTGCCAGCAGGCTAATAGGTGGTCGCTACACCTTC. This encodes CASRLIGGRYTF.

This clone came up a few times. This sequence joins TRBV4-1 and TRBJ1-2, with D tentatively TRBD1 (5 bases). Germline CDR1 and CDR2: MGHRA and YSYEKL. This CDR3 comprises 14 residues. Trimming cost V 4 bases and J 8 bases, with 17 bases left between them. The CDR3 region is CASSRQQEGEGYTF. The CDR3 DNA follows: TGCGCCAGCAGCCGACAACAGGAGGGAGAGGGCTACACCTTC.

The gene calls are TRBV6-6 and TRBJ1-1; a possible D gene is TRBD1 (6 bases). Deletions cut 0 bases from V and 8 bases from J, with 13 bases between. The CDR3 runs to 14 residues. Germline CDR1 MNHNY, CDR2 SVGAGI (reference sequence). The CDR3 DNA reads TGTGCCAGCAGTTACTCGAGAGCCGGGACAGAAGCTTTCTTT. Protein product: CASSYSRAGTEAFF.

This chain connects TRBV3-1 (or the pseudogene TRBV3-2) to TRBJ1-2; no clear D gene. This CDR3 has 12 residues. Trimming cost V 3 bases and J 5 bases, with 7 bases left between them. Germline CDR1 LGHDT, CDR2 YNNKEL (reference sequence). Written as DNA, the CDR3 is TGTGCCAGCAGCCAGGGCGGTTATGGCTACACCTTC. Its translation is CASSQGGYGYTF.

This rearrangement joins TRBV5-4 to TRBJ2-1; D might be TRBD2 (5 bases). Trimming cost V 4 bases and J 10 bases, with 18 bases left between them. Germline CDR1 is SGHNT and CDR2 is YYREEE (reference sequence). The CDR3 consists of 14 residues. The DNA for the CDR3 is TGTGCCAGCAGCCATCCTGAGGGTTTAGAAGAGCAGTTCTTC. Translation: CASSHPEGLEEQFF.

The chain couples TRBV3-1 (or the pseudogene TRBV3-2) to TRBJ1-2; D gene unclear. The CDR3 spans 12 residues. Germline loops: CDR1 LGHDT, CDR2 YNNKEL (reference sequence). The V end lost 6 bases, the J end lost 8 bases, and 13 bases lay between the germline ends. In nucleotides, the CDR3 is TGTGCCAGCAGGGGTTCATCGGGAGGCTACACCTTC. Translation gives CASRGSSGGYTF.

The chain uses TRBV7-9 and TRBJ1-1; TRBD1 is a possible D gene (5 bases). Germline CDR1 reads SEHNR; CDR2 reads FQNEAQ (reference sequence). Trimming pared 5 bases from V and 1 base from J, leaving 8 bases between. CDR3 length: 13 amino acids. CDR3: CASSPGRNTEAFF. Written as DNA, the CDR3 is TGTGCCAGCAGCCCGGGACGGAACACTGAAGCTTTCTTT.

This clone was detected only a few times. The CDR3 nucleotides are TGTGCCAGCAGCCCCGGACAGGGGGTAGAGGGCTACACCTTC. Its protein product is CASSPGQGVEGYTF. This sequence joins TRBV7-8 and TRBJ1-2; 10 positions match TRBD1. The CDR3 spans 14 residues. V trimming: 5 bases; J trimming: 8 bases; junction bases outside the gene matches: 8. CDR1 is SGHVS, CDR2 FQNEAQ, per germline.

This clone was counted many times. J is TRBJ2-1 and V is TRBV12-5, with a possible D match to TRBD2 (5 bases). Between the trimmed V and J ends, which lost 6 bases and 2 bases, there was a span of 14 bases. The CDR3 loop spans 15 amino acids. Germline CDR1 reads LGHNT; CDR2 reads FRNRAP. CDR3 residues: CASGGMGRTYNEQFF. The CDR3 DNA sequence: TGTGCTAGTGGGGGAATGGGGAGAACCTACAATGAGCAGTTCTTC. Drawing the rest from reference TRBV12-5 and TRBJ2-1, the complete variable domain is DARVTQTPRHKVTEMGQEVTMRCQPILGHNTVFWYRQTMMQGLELLAYFRNRAPLDDSGMPKDRFSAEMPDATLATLKIQPSEPRDSAVYFCASGGMGRTYNEQFFGPGTRLTVL.

The V call is TRBV7-9, the J call TRBJ1-1; D remains ambiguous. The CDR3 is 13 amino acids. CDR1 is SEHNR, CDR2 FQNEAQ, per germline (reference sequence). V dropped 3 bases and J dropped 4 bases, with 9 bases sitting between them. The CDR3 coding sequence is TGTGCCAGCAGCTTGACCCCTAGCACTGAAGCTTTCTTT. It codes for CASSLTPSTEAFF.

The gene calls are TRBV15 and TRBJ1-5; TRBD1 aligns across 7 bases. CDR1 is LNHNV and CDR2 is YYDKDF in the germline V gene (reference sequence). J lost 3 bases, V lost 6 bases, and 8 bases had no gene match. The CDR3 is made up of 15 amino acids. CDR3 sequence (DNA): TGTGCCACCAGAGGGGACAGTTTTTCCAATCAGCCCCAGCATTTT. Amino acids: CATRGDSFSNQPQHF.

This clone came up once. The J gene is TRBJ1-2, the V gene TRBV4-2; TRBD1 matches 9 bases. Per germline, CDR1 LGHNA and CDR2 YNFKEQ. V was clipped by 4 bases and J by 3 bases; unmatched bases: 9. The length of the CDR3 is 16 residues. The CDR3 loop reads CASSPWGTGQDYGYTF. The CDR3 coding sequence is TGTGCCAGCAGCCCGTGGGGGACAGGGCAAGACTATGGCTACACCTTC.

This chain connects TRBV7-2 to TRBJ2-1, with TRBD2 matching over 12 bases. Per the germline V gene, CDR1 is SGHTA and CDR2 is FQGNSA. J lost 7 bases, V lost 0 bases, and 7 bases had no gene match. The CDR3 totals 17 residues. Here the CDR3 reads CASSLARLAGVRNEQFF. As DNA, the CDR3 is TGTGCCAGCAGCTTAGCCCGACTAGCGGGGGTAAGAAATGAGCAGTTCTTC.

V gene TRBV7-8 combines with J gene TRBJ2-1; tentatively, D is TRBD2 (5 bases). Between the trimmed V and J ends, which lost 2 bases and 1 base, there was a span of 15 bases. The length of the CDR3 is 17 residues. In germline, CDR1 is SGHVS, CDR2 FQNEAQ. CDR3 coding DNA: TGTGCCAGCAGCTTACCTTCAGAGGGTGAATCCTACAATGAGCAGTTCTTC. Translation: CASSLPSEGESYNEQFF.

This CDR3 reads CASSESIGRNTEAFF. DNA for the CDR3: TGTGCCAGCAGTGAAAGTATCGGGCGAAACACTGAAGCTTTCTTT. The chain joins TRBV25-1 to TRBJ1-1; D gene unclear. V was cut by 2 bases and J by 2 bases, with 12 bases left in between. This CDR3 is built from 15 residues. CDR1 and CDR2 from the germline V gene are MGHDK and SYGVNS.

V gene TRBV6-5 combines with J gene TRBJ1-2; unclear D gene. Per the germline V gene, CDR1 is MNHEY and CDR2 is SVGAGI. The CDR3 sequence is 14 residues long. V dropped 0 bases and J dropped 3 bases, with 8 bases sitting between them. Written as DNA, the CDR3 is TGTGCCAGCAGTTACTCAGCTAGATACTATGGCTACACCTTC. This gives the protein CASSYSARYYGYTF.

The J gene is TRBJ1-4, the V gene TRBV4-3; D is unclear. Trimming removed 0 bases from V and 7 bases from J, with 15 bases in between. The CDR3 runs to 16 residues. The germline V gene has CDR1 LGHNA and CDR2 YSLEER. The CDR3 here is CASSQDLLGGTEKLFF. The CDR3, as DNA: TGCGCCAGCAGCCAAGACCTCCTGGGAGGTACTGAAAAACTGTTTTTT.

The chain carries TRBV18 and TRBJ1-2; 7 nucleotides line up with TRBD1. V trimming: 2 bases; J trimming: 7 bases; junction bases outside the gene matches: 4. Germline lookup yields CDR1 KGHSH and CDR2 LQKENI. This CDR3 is 13 amino acids long. The CDR3: CASSPRDRGGYTF. The CDR3 DNA is TGTGCCAGCTCACCAAGGGACAGAGGTGGCTACACCTTC.

The chain employs TRBV6-6 and TRBJ1-3; possible D gene TRBD1, 5 bases. The CDR3 is made up of 15 amino acids. Germline CDR1 MNHNY, CDR2 SVGAGI (reference sequence). V dropped 0 bases and J dropped 4 bases, with 10 bases sitting between them. DNA for the CDR3: TGTGCCAGCAGTTACTCCAGGGAATCAGGAAACACCATATATTTT. It specifies CASSYSRESGNTIYF.

This chain links TRBV30 with TRBJ1-6, with 10 bases aligning to TRBD1. The germline V gene has CDR1 GTSNPN and CDR2 SVGIG (reference sequence). This CDR3 contains 14 residues. V lost 3 bases to trimming and J lost 9 bases; unmatched junction nucleotides: 5. CDR3: CAWSRQGAGSPLHF. The CDR3 DNA reads as TGTGCCTGGAGCCGACAGGGGGCAGGTTCACCCCTCCACTTT.

The V gene is TRBV4-1, the J gene TRBJ1-3; D unresolved. Germline values: CDR1 MGHRA, CDR2 YSYEKL. The V and J ends lost 0 bases and 4 bases respectively, with 4 bases between them. The CDR3 is 13 amino acids. The CDR3 region has the DNA TGCGCCAGCAGCCAAGATCCAGGAAACACCATATATTTT. Protein product: CASSQDPGNTIYF.

The chain uses TRBV20-1 and TRBJ1-3; D unclear. CDR1 is DFQATT and CDR2 is SNEGSKA in the germline V gene (reference sequence). The CDR3 runs 11 residues. Trimming shortened V by 3 bases and J by 7 bases, and 7 bases separated the two germline ends. DNA for the CDR3: TGCAGTGCTAGGGCGTGGAACACCATATATTTT. Amino acid sequence: CSARAWNTIYF.

The chain recombines TRBV19 with TRBJ1-5, with D perhaps matching TRBD1 (5 bases). V was trimmed by 7 bases and J by 4 bases, leaving 14 bases between them. Germline V gene data show CDR1 as LNHDA and CDR2 as SQIVND (reference sequence). The length of the CDR3 is 14 residues. The CDR3 region has the DNA TGTGCCAGTACCGTAGCACAGGTAAATCAGCCCCAGCATTTT. It specifies CASTVAQVNQPQHF.

The gene calls are TRBV30 and TRBJ1-6; the match to TRBD1 covers 9 bases. Per germline, CDR1 GTSNPN and CDR2 SVGIG (reference sequence). J was trimmed by 9 bases and V by 8 bases; bases with no gene match: 8. The CDR3 runs to 13 residues. CDR3 loop: CAASDRGRSPLHF. The CDR3 bases are TGTGCCGCCTCGGACAGGGGTCGTTCACCCCTCCACTTT.

The gene calls are TRBV2 and TRBJ1-6; TRBD1 matches at 8 bases. J gave up 7 bases and V 5 bases, and 4 bases lay outside the gene matches. CDR1 is SNHLY and CDR2 is FYNNEI in the germline V gene. This CDR3 has 14 amino acids. In DNA form, the CDR3 reads TGTGCCAGCAGTAACGGACAGGGCAATTCACCCCTCCACTTT. Translation: CASSNGQGNSPLHF.

The chain uses TRBV5-1 and TRBJ2-5; D unresolved. Per the germline V gene, CDR1 is SGHRS and CDR2 is YFSETQ. This CDR3 contains 16 residues. V lost 4 bases to trimming and J lost 1 base, with 17 bases between them. This CDR3 reads CASSPELAHTQETQYF. CDR3 sequence (DNA): TGCGCCAGCAGCCCGGAGTTGGCCCATACCCAAGAGACCCAGTACTTC. The full variable domain, rest sourced from reference TRBV5-1 and TRBJ2-5, is KAGVTQTPRYLIKTRGQQVTLSCSPISGHRSVSWYQQTPGQGLQFLFEYFSETQRNKGNFPGRFSGRQFSNSRSEMNVSTLELGDSALYLCASSPELAHTQETQYFGPGTRLLVL.

The V and J genes are TRBV7-9 and TRBJ1-1; no firm D call. Germline CDR1 and CDR2: SEHNR and FQNEAQ (reference sequence). The CDR3 has 15 residues. Trimming cost V 7 bases and J 4 bases, with 19 bases left between them. The CDR3 coding sequence is TGTGCCAGCAACTCGAAAACAGAATTTGGCACTGAAGCTTTCTTT. Its protein product is CASNSKTEFGTEAFF.

This chain uses TRBV5-1 with TRBJ2-7; tentative D call: TRBD2 (6 bases). The CDR3 extends over 18 amino acids. Trimming left V 4 bases short and J 2 bases short, with 25 bases between. Per germline, CDR1 SGHRS and CDR2 YFSETQ. As DNA, the CDR3 is TGCGCCAGCAGCGTGGCGGTCATTGGGGGGAGGCTTCCCTACGAGCAGTACTTC. Translation: CASSVAVIGGRLPYEQYF.

This sequence joins TRBV11-3 and TRBJ1-6; D remains unclear. The CDR3 runs to 14 residues. CDR1 is SGHNT and CDR2 is YENEEA in the germline V gene. With 2 bases removed from V and 9 bases from J, the gap between germline ends came to 11 bases. The CDR3: CASSLLTDVSPLHF. The CDR3 region has the DNA TGTGCCAGCAGCTTATTGACCGACGTTTCACCCCTCCACTTT.